The entry that follows covers one T cell receptor (beta chain) sequence. CDR3 length equals 16 residues. Looked up from germline, CDR1 is MNHEY and CDR2 is SMNVEV (reference sequence). Trimming pared 2 bases from V and 1 base from J, leaving 12 bases between. Naive CD8 cells comprised CD45RO-negative, CCR7-positively selected cells, excluding terminally differentiated effector memory CD45RA+ cells. The sample is drawn from a study of shared clonotypes between healthy human individuals. Using immunoSEQ multiplex PCR, the repertoire was profiled, and TCRdb retains in-frame clones only, with some absent. Of 1.5 million to 2.5 million clones listed, about 95% were seen once; the top ten hold roughly 1.2%.

The clonotype was recovered from a man in his late teens or twenties in good health. V is TRBV27 and J is TRBJ1-3; D unclear. Sequenced material: naive CD8+ T cells sorted from blood. DNA for the CDR3: TGTGCCAGCAGTTTACGCGTCCCAGGTTCTGGAAACACCATATATTTT. The encoded protein is CASSLRVPGSGNTIYF.